This passage covers 2 T cell receptor beta chains from one sample sequenced in a study of shared T cell receptors in the human thymus. Repertoires were generated with immunoSEQ multiplex PCR, while TCRdb's copy carries only in-frame clones and drops some. The sample includes about 710,000 clones, about 89% of them seen just once. Another study also made use of these data, one on human thymus T cells.

The specimen was thymocytes. The receptors originated from a boy younger than two with a congenital heart defect.

About this clone itself: The sample contains more than one DNA sequence encoding this CDR3. The rearrangement uses TRBV9 and TRBJ2-5, with D maybe TRBD1 (5 bases). CDR1 SGDLS and CDR2 YYNGEE come from the germline V gene. The CDR3 consists of 13 residues. V was pared by 0 bases and J by 5 bases, with 8 bases between. The CDR3 DNA is TGTGCCAGCAGCGTAGGGGGCAAGGAGACCCAGTACTTC. It specifies CASSVGGKETQYF.

V is TRBV13 and J is TRBJ2-7, with TRBD1 matching over 12 bases. The CDR3 covers 17 residues. The trim removed 1 base at V and 5 bases at J, leaving 9 bases unmatched. Germline V CDR1 and CDR2: PRHDT, FYEKMQ (reference sequence). The CDR3 DNA sequence: TGTGCCAGCAGCTTAGAAGGGTGGGACAGGGGGCATCACGAGCAGTACTTC. Amino acid sequence: CASSLEGWDRGHHEQYF.